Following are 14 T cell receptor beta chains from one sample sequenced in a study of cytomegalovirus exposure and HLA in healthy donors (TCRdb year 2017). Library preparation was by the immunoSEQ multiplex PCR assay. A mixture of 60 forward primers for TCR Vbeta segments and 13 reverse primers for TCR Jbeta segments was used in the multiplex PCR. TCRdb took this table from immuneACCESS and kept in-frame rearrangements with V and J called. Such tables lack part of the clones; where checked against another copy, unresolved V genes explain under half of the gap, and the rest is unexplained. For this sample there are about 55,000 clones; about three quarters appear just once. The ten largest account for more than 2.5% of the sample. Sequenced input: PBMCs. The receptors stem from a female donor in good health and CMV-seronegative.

The CDR3 nucleotides are TGTGCCAGCATCCACCCCCGGTATAGCAATCAGCCCCAGCATTTT. Translating it yields CASIHPRYSNQPQHF. The chain carries TRBV7-4 and TRBJ1-5, with no clear D. This CDR3 contains 15 residues. CDR1 and CDR2 from the germline V gene are SGHVT and SQSDAQ. Trimming took 7 bases from V and 0 from J, leaving 13 bases between them.

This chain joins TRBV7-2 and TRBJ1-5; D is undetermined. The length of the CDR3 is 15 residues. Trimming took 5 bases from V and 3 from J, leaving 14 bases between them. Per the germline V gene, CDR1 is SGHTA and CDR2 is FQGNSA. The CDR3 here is CASSVGFFPNQPQHF. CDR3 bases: TGTGCCAGCAGCGTCGGTTTTTTTCCCAATCAGCCCCAGCATTTT. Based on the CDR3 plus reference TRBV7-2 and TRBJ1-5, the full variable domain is GAGVSQSPSNKVTEKGKDVELRCDPISGHTALYWYRQSLGQGLEFLIYFQGNSAPDKSGLPSDRFSAERTGGSVSTLTIQRTQQEDSAVYLCASSVGFFPNQPQHFGDGTRLSIL.

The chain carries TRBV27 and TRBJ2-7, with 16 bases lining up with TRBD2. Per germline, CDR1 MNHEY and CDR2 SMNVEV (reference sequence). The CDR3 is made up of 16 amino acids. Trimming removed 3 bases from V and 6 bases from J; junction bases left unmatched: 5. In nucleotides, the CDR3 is TGTGCCAGCAGTTTGGAGGGACTAGCGGGAGGGGGCGAGCAGTACTTC. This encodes CASSLEGLAGGGEQYF.

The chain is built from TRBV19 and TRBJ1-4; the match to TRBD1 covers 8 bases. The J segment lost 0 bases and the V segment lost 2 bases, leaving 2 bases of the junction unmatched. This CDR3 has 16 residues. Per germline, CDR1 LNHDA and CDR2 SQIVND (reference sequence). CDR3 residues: CASSITGGSTNEKLFF. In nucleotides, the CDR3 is TGTGCCAGTAGTATAACAGGGGGTTCAACTAATGAAAAACTGTTTTTT.

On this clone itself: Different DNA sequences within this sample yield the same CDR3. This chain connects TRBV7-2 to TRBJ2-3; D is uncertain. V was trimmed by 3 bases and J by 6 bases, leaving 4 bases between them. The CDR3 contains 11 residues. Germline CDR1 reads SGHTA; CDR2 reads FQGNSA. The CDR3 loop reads CASSLSDTQYF. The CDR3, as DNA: TGTGCCAGCAGCTTGAGCGATACGCAGTATTTT.

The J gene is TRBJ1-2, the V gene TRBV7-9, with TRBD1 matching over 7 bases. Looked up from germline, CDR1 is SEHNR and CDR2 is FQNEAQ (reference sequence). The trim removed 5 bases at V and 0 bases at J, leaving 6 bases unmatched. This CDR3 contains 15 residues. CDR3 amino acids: CASSPTTGANYGYTF. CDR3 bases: TGTGCCAGCAGCCCTACTACAGGGGCTAACTATGGCTACACCTTC.

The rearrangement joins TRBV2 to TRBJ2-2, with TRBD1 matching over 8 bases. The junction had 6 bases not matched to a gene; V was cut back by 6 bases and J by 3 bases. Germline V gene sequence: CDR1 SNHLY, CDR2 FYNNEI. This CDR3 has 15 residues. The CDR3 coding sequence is TGTGCCAGCAGAGGACAGGGTGTGGACACCGGGGAGCTGTTTTTT. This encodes CASRGQGVDTGELFF. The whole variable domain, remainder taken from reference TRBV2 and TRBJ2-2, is EPEVTQTPSHQVTQMGQEVILRCVPISNHLYFYWYRQILGQKVEFLVSFYNNEISEKSEIFDDQFSVERPDGSNFTLKIRSTKLEDSAMYFCASRGQGVDTGELFFGEGSRLTVL.

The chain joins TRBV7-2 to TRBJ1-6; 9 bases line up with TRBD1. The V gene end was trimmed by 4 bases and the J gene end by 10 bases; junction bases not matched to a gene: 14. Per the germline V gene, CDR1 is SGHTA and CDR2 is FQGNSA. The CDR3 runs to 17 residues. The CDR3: CASSSTGTGYRRSPLHF. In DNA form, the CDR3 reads TGTGCCAGCAGCTCGACCGGGACAGGGTATAGAAGGTCACCCCTCCACTTT.

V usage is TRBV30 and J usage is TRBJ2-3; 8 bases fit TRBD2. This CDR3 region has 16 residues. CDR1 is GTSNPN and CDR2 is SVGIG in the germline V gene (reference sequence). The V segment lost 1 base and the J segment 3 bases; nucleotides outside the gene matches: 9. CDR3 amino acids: CAWSAKAGAGTDTQYF. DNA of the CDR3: TGTGCCTGGAGTGCTAAAGCGGGAGCCGGAACAGATACGCAGTATTTT.

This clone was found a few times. CDR3 residues: CASGGVTPWLYEQYF. CDR3 in DNA: TGTGCCAGCGGCGGAGTTACGCCTTGGCTTTACGAGCAGTACTTC. The chain joins TRBV2 to TRBJ2-7; D ambiguous. The V gene lost 8 bases and the J gene lost 4 bases, with 21 bases spanning the gap. The CDR3 is 15 residues long. CDR1 and CDR2 from the germline V gene are SNHLY and FYNNEI.

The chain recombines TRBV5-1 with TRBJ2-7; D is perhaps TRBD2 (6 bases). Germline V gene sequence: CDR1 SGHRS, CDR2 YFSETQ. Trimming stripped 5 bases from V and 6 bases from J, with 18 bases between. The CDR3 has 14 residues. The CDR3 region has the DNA TGCGCCAGCAGTTTCGGCGAACTGGGGGGCGAGCAGTACTTC. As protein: CASSFGELGGEQYF.

For the CDR3, the DNA is TGTGCCAGCAGCGTCGAGACTAGCGGGTACAATGAGCAGTTCTTC. Protein product: CASSVETSGYNEQFF. The chain employs TRBV9 and TRBJ2-1; 10 nucleotides agree with TRBD2. This CDR3 has 15 residues. Trimming cost V 2 bases and J 4 bases; bases outside gene matches: 3. Germline lookup yields CDR1 SGDLS and CDR2 YYNGEE.

The DNA for the CDR3 is TGTGCCAGCACCGTGGCGGGACTAGGGGGAGATACGCAGTATTTT. Encoded protein: CASTVAGLGGDTQYF. The gene calls are TRBV2 and TRBJ2-3; TRBD2 matches at 8 bases. The CDR3 is made up of 15 amino acids. Germline values: CDR1 SNHLY, CDR2 FYNNEI. V gave up 7 bases and J gave up 5 bases; unmatched junction bases: 11.

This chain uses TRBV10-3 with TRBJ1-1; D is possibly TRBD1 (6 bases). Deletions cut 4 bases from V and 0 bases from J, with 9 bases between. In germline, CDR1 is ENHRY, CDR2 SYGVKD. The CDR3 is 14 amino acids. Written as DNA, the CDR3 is TGTGCCATCAGTGCAACAGGGTTGAACACTGAAGCTTTCTTT. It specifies CAISATGLNTEAFF.